These T cell receptor beta chains were read from a single sample in a study of blood T cell repertoires in COVID-19. TCRdb keeps only in-frame clones here, not all; method: immunoSEQ multiplex PCR. The sample yields 200,000 to 250,000 clones, roughly 80% seen once. Sequencing was done on a sample of peripheral blood. The receptors here all came from a woman in her late teens or twenties with acute or convalescent COVID-19. The CDR3 runs from the conserved cysteine through the conserved F or W. D genes are given only for firm matches. The listing skips clone size in some rows; elsewhere it reads once, few, many or a size class.

>TRBD1|-|TRBJ1-1|TRBV14
CASSPTGGAGTEAFF
TGTGCCAGCAGCCCGACAGGGGGCGCGGGGACTGAAGCTTTCTTT
>-|-|TRBJ1-2|TRBV11-2
CASSSLRAGRGF
TGTGCCAGCAGCTCTCTACGGGCGGGACGAGGTTTC
>-|-|TRBJ2-2|TRBV9
CASSARLISNTGELFF
TGTGCCAGCAGCGCCCGGTTGATATCGAACACCGGGGAGCTGTTTTTT
>TRBD1|-|TRBJ2-1|TRBV27
CASSYPQGIGYMNEQFF
TGTGCCAGCAGTTACCCACAGGGGATAGGGTACATGAATGAGCAGTTCTTC
>TRBD2|once|TRBJ2-7|TRBV12-3/TRBV12-4
CASRRGLTYEQYF
TGTGCCAGCAGACGGGGACTAACCTACGAGCAGTACTTC
>TRBD1|-|TRBJ2-7|TRBV30
CAWSRGQGSSSYEQYF
TGTGCCTGGAGTAGGGGACAGGGGTCCAGCTCCTACGAGCAGTACTTC
>TRBD1|-|TRBJ1-1|TRBV10-3
CAISRTGDTEAFF
TGTGCCATCAGTCGGACAGGGGACACTGAAGCTTTCTTT
>-|-|TRBJ2-4|TRBV5-1
CASSLVSGAKNIQYF
TGCGCCAGCAGCTTGGTCAGCGGAGCCAAAAACATTCAGTACTTC
>TRBD1|-|TRBJ2-5|TRBV19
CASSDTQGIWTQYF
TGTGCCAGTAGCGACACACAGGGGATCTGGACCCAGTACTTC
>TRBD2|-|TRBJ2-7|TRBV6-6
CASSPGGGAGYEQYF
TGTGCCAGCAGTCCCGGGGGGGGAGCGGGCTACGAGCAGTACTTC